The 21 T cell receptor beta chains reported below all come from one sample, sequenced in a study of OX40 agonist ivuxolimab in advanced cancers. Some clones are missing from TCRdb's copy, which holds only in-frame ones; the method was immunoSEQ multiplex PCR. The table has 20,000 to 25,000 clones, 77% seen once. Source: CD4+ or CD8+ T cells sorted from blood, taken in a trial of the OX40 agonist ivuxolimab. All receptors come from an adult with an advanced solid tumor such as melanoma, head and neck, liver or kidney cancer.

In nucleotides, the CDR3 is TGCAGCGTTTCCTCTGGGGTGGACTCCTACAATGAGCAGTTCTTC. Translating it yields CSVSSGVDSYNEQFF. The V gene is TRBV29-1, the J gene TRBJ2-1, with D uncertain. Trimming removed 5 bases at V and 0 bases at J, with 14 bases between. The V gene's germline CDR1 is SQVTM and CDR2 ANQGSEA. The CDR3 has 15 amino acids.

The CDR3 spells CASSLAGNSNQPQHF. Here the CDR3 DNA reads TGTGCCAGCAGTTTGGCAGGGAATAGCAATCAGCCCCAGCATTTT. This sequence joins TRBV6-5 and TRBJ1-5, with D maybe TRBD1 (5 bases). The CDR3 is 15 residues long. Trimming took off 4 bases at V and 0 bases at J, with 10 bases between the two ends. Germline loops: CDR1 MNHEY, CDR2 SVGAGI.

The V and J genes are TRBV21-1 and TRBJ2-3; TRBD1, the table's D call, lacks a check against the DNA. TRBV21-1 is flagged as a pseudogene. The CDR3 extends over 13 amino acids. CDR3 sequence reads: CASRTWASDTQYF. The CDR3 DNA is TGTGCCAGCAGGACCTGGGCCTCAGATACGCAGTATTTT.

The chain has TRBV29-1 and TRBJ2-1; no reliable D call. Germline CDR1 is SQVTM and CDR2 is ANQGSEA. Between the trimmed V and J ends, which lost 1 base and 0 bases, there was a span of 10 bases. The CDR3 has 15 amino acids. CDR3 protein: CSVEVVRSSYNEQFF. The CDR3 DNA reads as TGCAGCGTTGAAGTGGTCAGGAGCTCCTACAATGAGCAGTTCTTC.

Only a few counts were recorded for this clone. This rearrangement joins TRBV12-5 to TRBJ2-2, with unresolved D. Germline CDR1 reads LGHNT; CDR2 reads FRNRAP. The V end was cut by 0 bases, the J end by 2 bases, with 10 bases between. The CDR3 totals 16 residues. The CDR3 coding sequence is TGTGCTAGTGGTTTGGTACTTCCAGTAAACACCGGGGAGCTGTTTTTT. It codes for CASGLVLPVNTGELFF.

The chain carries TRBV29-1 and TRBJ1-2; the D gene is possibly TRBD1 (5 bases). This CDR3 is built from 11 residues. The V end lost 4 bases, the J end lost 6 bases, and 9 bases lay between the germline ends. The germline V gene has CDR1 SQVTM and CDR2 ANQGSEA. The CDR3 sequence is CSVGREDGYTF. The CDR3, as DNA: TGCAGCGTTGGCAGGGAGGATGGCTACACCTTC.

V usage is TRBV5-6 and J usage is TRBJ2-5; TRBD2 aligns across 7 bases. CDR1 and CDR2 from the germline V gene are SGHDT and YYEEEE. The CDR3 consists of 16 residues. J lost 1 base, V lost 2 bases, and 8 bases had no gene match. CDR3 bases: TGTGCCAGCAGCTTAGGGGAGGGTTGGTTCCAAGAGACCCAGTACTTC. It translates to CASSLGEGWFQETQYF.

The chain combines TRBV27 with TRBJ2-1; maybe TRBD2 (6 bases). Germline V CDR1 and CDR2: MNHEY, SMNVEV (reference sequence). The CDR3 is made up of 13 amino acids. V shed 3 bases and J shed 10 bases, with 13 bases lying between them. CDR3 bases: TGTGCCAGCAGTTTTAGTTCCGGGGGAGAGCAGTTCTTC. Its translation: CASSFSSGGEQFF.

The V call is TRBV4-1, the J call TRBJ1-1, with D maybe TRBD1 (6 bases). This CDR3 is 16 amino acids long. The V end was cut by 0 bases, the J end by 0 bases, with 11 bases between. Germline V gene sequence: CDR1 MGHRA, CDR2 YSYEKL. CDR3 sequence: CASSQDPTGLNTEAFF. CDR3 in DNA: TGCGCCAGCAGCCAAGACCCGACAGGCCTGAACACTGAAGCTTTCTTT.

This clone was seen only once. The chain has TRBV7-6 and TRBJ2-5; the match to TRBD2 covers 10 bases. V was clipped by 5 bases and J by 4 bases; unmatched bases: 10. The length of the CDR3 is 16 residues. Germline CDR1 reads SGHVS; CDR2 reads FNYEAQ. This chain's CDR3 is CASSQPAGGPGETQYF. The DNA of the CDR3 is TGTGCCAGCAGCCAACCAGCGGGGGGGCCAGGAGAGACCCAGTACTTC.

As for this clone: At the DNA level, this CDR3 is encoded by other sequences in the same sample as well. The chain combines TRBV29-1 with TRBJ1-1; no reliable D call. The germline CDR1 and CDR2 sequences are SQVTM and ANQGSEA. V shed 0 bases and J shed 11 bases, with 19 bases lying between them. The CDR3 spans 14 residues. CDR3 in DNA: TGCAGCGTTGAAGAGGGGTGGGTAAGCTCGGGGGCTTTCTTT. As protein: CSVEEGWVSSGAFF.

This chain links TRBV6-5 with TRBJ2-1; no definite D call. CDR1 and CDR2 (germline): MNHEY, SVGAGI. The CDR3 covers 15 residues. Trimming left V 8 bases short and J 6 bases short, with 20 bases between. The CDR3 loop reads CASHPTWNEVNEQFF. DNA of the CDR3: TGTGCCAGCCACCCGACATGGAACGAGGTCAATGAGCAGTTCTTC.

A few counts support this clone. V is TRBV4-3 and J is TRBJ2-3, with D hard to call. This CDR3 has 15 residues. Germline CDR1 is LGHNA and CDR2 is YSLEER. Deletions cut 4 bases from V and 0 bases from J, with 11 bases between. For the CDR3, the DNA is TGCGCCAGCAGCCGAGACGGGTCTAGCACAGATACGCAGTATTTT. Protein: CASSRDGSSTDTQYF.

The rearrangement uses TRBV9 and TRBJ2-3, with D possibly matching TRBD2 (5 bases). The V end lost 3 bases, the J end lost 0 bases, and 8 bases lay between the germline ends. Germline values: CDR1 SGDLS, CDR2 YYNGEE. The CDR3 sequence is 14 residues long. The CDR3 bases are TGTGCCAGCAGCGGAGGCGGGAGCACAGATACGCAGTATTTT. Protein sequence: CASSGGGSTDTQYF.

V usage is TRBV9 and J usage is TRBJ2-2, with TRBD2 identical over 8 bases. Trimming at V came to 3 bases and at J to 2 bases, leaving 6 bases not matched to a gene. The CDR3 length is 16 residues. The V gene's germline CDR1 is SGDLS and CDR2 YYNGEE. The CDR3 coding sequence is TGTGCCAGCAGCGATAGCGGGGCCGATAACACCGGGGAGCTGTTTTTT. This codes for CASSDSGADNTGELFF.

The J gene is TRBJ1-1, the V gene TRBV6-6; D uncertain. The CDR3 runs 15 residues. The germline CDR1 and CDR2 sequences are MNHNY and SVGAGI (reference sequence). Between the trimmed V and J ends, which lost 2 bases and 1 base, there was a span of 11 bases. The CDR3 spells CASSYHPQGNTEAFF. CDR3 nucleotide sequence: TGTGCCAGCAGTTACCACCCCCAAGGGAACACTGAAGCTTTCTTT.

J is TRBJ2-2 and V is TRBV6-1, with unresolved D. The CDR3 extends over 14 amino acids. Germline values: CDR1 MNHNS, CDR2 SASEGT. The V and J ends lost 1 base and 4 bases respectively, with 7 bases between them. CDR3 sequence: CASSEELVTGELFF. CDR3 coding DNA: TGTGCCAGCAGTGAAGAGCTTGTCACCGGGGAGCTGTTTTTT.

CDR3 sequence: CASRTSGQANTGELFF. The CDR3 DNA reads as TGTGCCAGCAGGACTAGCGGACAGGCGAACACCGGGGAGCTGTTTTTT. The chain is built from TRBV5-6 and TRBJ2-2; TRBD2 agrees at 9 bases. This CDR3 has 16 amino acids. CDR1 is SGHDT, CDR2 YYEEEE, per germline. V shed 5 bases and J 0 bases; nucleotides not matched to a gene: 5.

The chain recombines TRBV6-6 with TRBJ1-4, with D uncertain. CDR1 and CDR2 from the germline V gene are MNHNY and SVGAGI (reference sequence). The CDR3 is made up of 16 amino acids. Trimming took off 0 bases at V and 0 bases at J, with 8 bases between the two ends. The CDR3 loop reads CASSYSLMSTNEKLFF. CDR3 bases: TGTGCCAGCAGTTACTCCCTGATGTCAACTAATGAAAAACTGTTTTTT.

J is TRBJ2-6 and V is TRBV27; D ambiguous. V was clipped by 4 bases and J by 3 bases, with 10 bases between them. Germline V gene sequence: CDR1 MNHEY, CDR2 SMNVEV (reference sequence). The CDR3 has 15 amino acids. This CDR3 reads CASSSWVSGANVLTF. CDR3 sequence (DNA): TGTGCCAGCAGTTCCTGGGTGAGTGGGGCCAACGTCCTGACTTTC. Variable domain in full (rest from reference TRBV27 and TRBJ2-6): EAQVTQNPRYLITVTGKKLTVTCSQNMNHEYMSWYRQDPGLGLRQIYYSMNVEVTDKGDVPEGYKVSRKEKRNFPLILESPSPNQTSLYFCASSSWVSGANVLTFGAGSRLTVL.

The V call is TRBV2, the J call TRBJ1-5, with D perhaps TRBD1 (5 bases). Germline assignment: CDR1 SNHLY and CDR2 FYNNEI. This CDR3 has 15 amino acids. V lost 8 bases, J lost 1 base, and 15 bases lay in between. CDR3 in DNA: TGTGCCAGCTCCAGATTTAGGGACAGCAATCAGCCCCAGCATTTT. It translates to CASSRFRDSNQPQHF. The whole variable domain, filled in from reference TRBV2 and TRBJ1-5, reads EPEVTQTPSHQVTQMGQEVILRCVPISNHLYFYWYRQILGQKVEFLVSFYNNEISEKSEIFDDQFSVERPDGSNFTLKIRSTKLEDSAMYFCASSRFRDSNQPQHFGDGTRLSIL.